The T cell receptor (beta chain) under discussion was sequenced for a study of blood T cells in healthy people across ages. This clonotype was found a few times. Through a sample-barcoded 5' primer and a J-beta primer mix, a second PCR was run for about 7 to 12 cycles. Using its own MiXCR run on the 5' RACE reads, TCRdb lists one record per CDR3 protein. The table includes about 1.5 million distinct CDR3 sequences, around 40% detected once. V was pared by 5 bases and J by 8 bases, with 12 bases between. The CDR3 extends over 12 amino acids. Germline V CDR1 and CDR2: SGHTA, FQGNSA. The sequence came from a woman aged 18 to 35 in good health. The genes are TRBV7-2 and TRBJ1-2, with D perhaps matching TRBD1 (6 bases). Sequencing input: blood. The chain's CDR3 is CASSLGARGYTF. Written as DNA, the CDR3 is TGTGCCAGCAGCCTGGGGGCTCGCGGCTACACCTTC.